This T cell receptor beta chain was found in a study of T cells in Graves' hyperthyroidism and ophthalmopathy. General study results and limits: Expanded thyroid clonotypes (above 0.001) were mostly also found in blood. Ophthalmopathy, as predicted by the model, came a median about seven months after the prediction.

Diagnosis rested on symptoms, serum thyroxine and TRAb, thyroid ultrasound, and orbital computed tomography. This CDR3 region has 14 residues. Germline CDR1 and CDR2: MDHEN and SYDVKM. Trimming at V came to 6 bases and at J to 6 bases, leaving 7 bases not matched to a gene. RNA transcripts served as the template for amplifying TCR beta CDR3 regions. HTBI primers drove first-round RT-PCR of the TCR CDR3. MiXCR, run by TCRdb on the multiplex PCR reads, gives a single entry per CDR3 protein. Of roughly 660,000 distinct CDR3 sequences listed, around a sixth are singletons. This clonotype was recorded many times. Its antigen remains unknown.

The specimen sequenced was blood. This sequence was found in a man aged 45-60 years with Graves' hyperthyroidism. This chain connects TRBV28 to TRBJ2-1, with 8 bases matching TRBD2. CDR3 protein: CASSPGGVSNEQFF. The CDR3 DNA reads TGTGCCAGCAGCCCGGGGGGGGTGTCCAATGAGCAGTTCTTC. Complete variable domain (other parts from reference TRBV28 and TRBJ2-1): DVKVTQSSRYLVKRTGEKVFLECVQDMDHENMFWYRQDPGLGLRLIYFSYDVKMKEKGDIPEGYSVSREKKERFSLILESASTNQTSMYLCASSPGGVSNEQFFGPGTRLTVL.